This TCR beta chain was found in a study of blood T cell repertoires in COVID-19. Trimming removed 4 bases from V and 4 bases from J; junction bases left unmatched: 10. Germline lookup yields CDR1 MGHRA and CDR2 YSYEKL. The length of the CDR3 is 16 residues. Only a few counts were recorded for this clone. Under the authors' procedure: Quantification of nucleated cells was approximated via reference gene primer amplification. Assay used: immunoSEQ multiplex PCR; TCRdb lists only in-frame clones, some missing. The D gene and trimming were derived from the DNA, and the V and J assignments and clone size from that table. The sample lists approximately 230,000 clones, 70% to 90% seen once, with 6.3% in the top ten.

The genes are TRBV4-1 and TRBJ2-1; 7 bases fit TRBD2. This TCR was recovered from a woman aged 30 to 39 with COVID-19, enrolled during active disease. The specimen was peripheral blood. The CDR3, as DNA: TGCGCCAGCAGCCTCTACCAGGGAGGGAGATACAATGAGCAGTTCTTC. This encodes CASSLYQGGRYNEQFF.